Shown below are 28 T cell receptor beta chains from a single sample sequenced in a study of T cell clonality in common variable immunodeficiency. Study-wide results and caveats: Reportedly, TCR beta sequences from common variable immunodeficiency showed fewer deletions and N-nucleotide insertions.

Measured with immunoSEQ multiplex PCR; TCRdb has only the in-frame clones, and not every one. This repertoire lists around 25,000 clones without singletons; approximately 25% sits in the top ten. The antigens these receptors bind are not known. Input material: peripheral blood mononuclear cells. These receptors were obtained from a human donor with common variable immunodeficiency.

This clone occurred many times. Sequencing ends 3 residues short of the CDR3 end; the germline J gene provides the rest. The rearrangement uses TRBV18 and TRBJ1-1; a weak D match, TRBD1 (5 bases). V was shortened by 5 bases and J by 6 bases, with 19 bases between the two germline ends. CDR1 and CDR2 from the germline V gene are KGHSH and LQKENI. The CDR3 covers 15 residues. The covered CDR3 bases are TGTGCCAGCTCATCACAGGAAGCAAAGGGCGCTGAA. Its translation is CASSSQEAKGAE. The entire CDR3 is CASSSQEAKGAEAFF.

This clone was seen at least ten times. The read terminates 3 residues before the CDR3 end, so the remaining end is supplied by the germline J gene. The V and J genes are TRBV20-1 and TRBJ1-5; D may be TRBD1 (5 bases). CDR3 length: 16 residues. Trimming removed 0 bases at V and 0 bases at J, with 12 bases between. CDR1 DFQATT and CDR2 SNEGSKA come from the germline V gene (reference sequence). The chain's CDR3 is CSARDSRAYSNQPQHF. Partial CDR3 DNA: TGCAGTGCTAGAGATTCCAGGGCTTATAGCAATCAGCCC.

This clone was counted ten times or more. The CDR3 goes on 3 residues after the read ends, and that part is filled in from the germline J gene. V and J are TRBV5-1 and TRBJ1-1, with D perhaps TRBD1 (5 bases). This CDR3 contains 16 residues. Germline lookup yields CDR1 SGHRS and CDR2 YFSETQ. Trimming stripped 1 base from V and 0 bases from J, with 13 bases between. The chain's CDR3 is CASSLSAGLMNTEAFF. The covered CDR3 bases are TGCGCCAGCAGCTTGAGTGCAGGGCTTATGAACACTGAA.

The CDR3 bases that were read are TGCGCCAGCAGCTTGGCCCCAGGGACTAATGAAAAA. It specifies CASSLAPGTNEK. Given in full, the CDR3 is CASSLAPGTNEKLFF. This chain connects TRBV5-1 to TRBJ1-4; a possible D gene is TRBD1 (5 bases). The read is 3 residues too short to cover the CDR3 end, so that end is filled in from the germline J gene. The germline V and J ends were trimmed by 0 bases and 2 bases, with 8 bases remaining between them. The germline V gene has CDR1 SGHRS and CDR2 YFSETQ. This CDR3 region has 15 residues.

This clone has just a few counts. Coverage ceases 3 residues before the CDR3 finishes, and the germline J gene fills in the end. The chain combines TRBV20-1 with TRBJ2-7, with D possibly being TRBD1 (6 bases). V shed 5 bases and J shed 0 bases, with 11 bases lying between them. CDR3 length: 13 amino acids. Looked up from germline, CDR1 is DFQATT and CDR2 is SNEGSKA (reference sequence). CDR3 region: CSAPRGSSYEQYF. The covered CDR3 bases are TGCAGTGCTCCTAGGGGGAGCTCCTACGAG.

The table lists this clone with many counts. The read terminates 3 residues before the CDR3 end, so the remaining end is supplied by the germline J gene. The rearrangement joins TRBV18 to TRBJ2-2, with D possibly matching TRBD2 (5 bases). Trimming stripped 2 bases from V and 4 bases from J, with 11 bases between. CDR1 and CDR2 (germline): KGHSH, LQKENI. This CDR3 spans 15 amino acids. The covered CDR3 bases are TGTGCCAGCTCACCATCCCCGGGGAGCACCGGGGAG. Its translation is CASSPSPGSTGE. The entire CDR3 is CASSPSPGSTGELFF. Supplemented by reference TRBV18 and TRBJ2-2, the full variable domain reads NAGVMQNPRHLVRRRGQEARLRCSPMKGHSHVYWYRQLPEEGLKFMVYLQKENIIDESGMPKERFSAEFPKEGPSILRIQQVVRGDSAAYFCASSPSPGSTGELFFGEGSRLTVL.

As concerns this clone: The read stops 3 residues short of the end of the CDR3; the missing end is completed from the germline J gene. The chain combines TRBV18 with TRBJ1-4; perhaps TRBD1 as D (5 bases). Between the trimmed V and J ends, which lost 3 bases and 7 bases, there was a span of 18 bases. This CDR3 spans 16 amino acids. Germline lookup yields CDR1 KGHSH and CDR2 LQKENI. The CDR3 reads CASSPNSWGVAEKLFF. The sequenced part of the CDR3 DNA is TGTGCCAGCTCACCCAACTCGTGGGGGGTTGCTGAAAAA.

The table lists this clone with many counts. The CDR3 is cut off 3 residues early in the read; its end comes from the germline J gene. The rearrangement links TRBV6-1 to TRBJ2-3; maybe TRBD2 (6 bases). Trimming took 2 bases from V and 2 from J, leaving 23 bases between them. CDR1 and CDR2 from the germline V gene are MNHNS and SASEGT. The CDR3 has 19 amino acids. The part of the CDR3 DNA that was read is TGTGCCAGCAGTGAATCCCCCGGGCGGGAAGGACCTTCCACAGATACG. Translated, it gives CASSESPGREGPSTDT. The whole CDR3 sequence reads CASSESPGREGPSTDTQYF.

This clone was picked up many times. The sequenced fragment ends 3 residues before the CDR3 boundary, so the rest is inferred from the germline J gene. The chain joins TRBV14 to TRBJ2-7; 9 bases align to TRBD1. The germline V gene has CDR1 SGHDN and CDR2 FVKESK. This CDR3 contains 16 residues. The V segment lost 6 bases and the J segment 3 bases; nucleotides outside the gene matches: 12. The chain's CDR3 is CASSYFPGQGNYEQYF. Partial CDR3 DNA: TGTGCCAGCAGTTACTTCCCGGGACAGGGCAACTACGAG.

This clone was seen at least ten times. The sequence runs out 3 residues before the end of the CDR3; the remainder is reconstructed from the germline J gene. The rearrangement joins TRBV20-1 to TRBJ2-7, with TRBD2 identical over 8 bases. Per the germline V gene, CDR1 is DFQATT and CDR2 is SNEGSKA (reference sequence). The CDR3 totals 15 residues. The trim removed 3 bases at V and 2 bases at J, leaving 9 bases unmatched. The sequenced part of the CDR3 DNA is TGCAGTGCTAGGTCCTTAGCGGGAATCGCCTACGAG. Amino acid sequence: CSARSLAGIAYE. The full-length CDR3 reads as CSARSLAGIAYEQYF.

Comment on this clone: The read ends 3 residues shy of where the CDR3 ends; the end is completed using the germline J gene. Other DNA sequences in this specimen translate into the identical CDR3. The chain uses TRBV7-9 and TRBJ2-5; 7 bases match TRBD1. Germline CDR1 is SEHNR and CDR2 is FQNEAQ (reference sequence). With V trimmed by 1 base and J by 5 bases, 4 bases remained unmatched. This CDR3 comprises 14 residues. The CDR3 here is CASSLGTGGETQYF. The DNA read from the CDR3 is TGTGCCAGCAGCTTAGGGACAGGTGGCGAGACC. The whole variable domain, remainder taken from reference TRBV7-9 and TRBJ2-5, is DTGVSQNPRHKITKRGQNVTFRCDPISEHNRLYWYRQTLGQGPEFLTYFQNEAQLEKSRLLSDRFSAERPKGSFSTLEIQRTEQGDSAMYLCASSLGTGGETQYFGPGTRLLVL.

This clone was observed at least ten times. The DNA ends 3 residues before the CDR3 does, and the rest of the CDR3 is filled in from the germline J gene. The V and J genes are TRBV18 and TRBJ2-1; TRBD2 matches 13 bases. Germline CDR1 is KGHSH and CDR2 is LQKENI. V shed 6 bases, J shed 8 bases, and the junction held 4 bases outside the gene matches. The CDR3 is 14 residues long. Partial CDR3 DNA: TGTGCCAGCTCTAGGACTAGCGGGAGAGATGAG. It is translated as CASSRTSGRDE. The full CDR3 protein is CASSRTSGRDEQFF.

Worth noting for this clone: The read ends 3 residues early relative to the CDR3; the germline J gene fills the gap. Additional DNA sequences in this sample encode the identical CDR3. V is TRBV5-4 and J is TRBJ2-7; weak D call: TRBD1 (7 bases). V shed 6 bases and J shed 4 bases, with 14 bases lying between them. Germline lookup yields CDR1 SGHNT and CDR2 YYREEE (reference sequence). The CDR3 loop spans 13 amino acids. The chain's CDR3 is CASTKAGGYEQYF. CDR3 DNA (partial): TGTGCCAGCACCAAGGCAGGGGGGTACGAG.

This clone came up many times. CDR3 DNA (partial): TGCAGTGCCCGAACACTGACAGAGATCTGGGGC. Translated: CSARTLTEIWG. The full CDR3 is CSARTLTEIWGYTF. This chain joins TRBV20-1 and TRBJ1-2; D might be TRBD1 (5 bases). The read terminates 3 residues before the CDR3 end, so the remaining end is supplied by the germline J gene. Germline V gives CDR1 DFQATT, CDR2 SNEGSKA (reference sequence). There are 14 residues in the CDR3.

CDR3 loop: CASSLATSGTHEQFF. The sequenced part of the CDR3 DNA is TGTGCCAGCAGCTTAGCGACTAGCGGGACCCATGAG. The rearrangement joins TRBV7-6 to TRBJ2-1; TRBD2 aligns across 11 bases. Sequencing ends 3 residues short of the CDR3 end; the germline J gene provides the rest. The CDR3 has 15 amino acids. V trimming: 0 bases; J trimming: 8 bases; junction bases outside the gene matches: 3. The germline V gene encodes CDR1 SGHVS and CDR2 FNYEAQ.

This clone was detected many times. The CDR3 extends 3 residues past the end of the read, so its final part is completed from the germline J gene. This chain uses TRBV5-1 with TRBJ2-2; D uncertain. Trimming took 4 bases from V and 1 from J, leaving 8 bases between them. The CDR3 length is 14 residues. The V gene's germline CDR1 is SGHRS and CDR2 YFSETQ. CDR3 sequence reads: CASSQTGNTGELFF. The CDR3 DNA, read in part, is TGCGCCAGCAGCCAGACGGGGAACACCGGGGAG. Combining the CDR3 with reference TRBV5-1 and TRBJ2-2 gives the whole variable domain KAGVTQTPRYLIKTRGQQVTLSCSPISGHRSVSWYQQTPGQGLQFLFEYFSETQRNKGNFPGRFSGRQFSNSRSEMNVSTLELGDSALYLCASSQTGNTGELFFGEGSRLTVL.

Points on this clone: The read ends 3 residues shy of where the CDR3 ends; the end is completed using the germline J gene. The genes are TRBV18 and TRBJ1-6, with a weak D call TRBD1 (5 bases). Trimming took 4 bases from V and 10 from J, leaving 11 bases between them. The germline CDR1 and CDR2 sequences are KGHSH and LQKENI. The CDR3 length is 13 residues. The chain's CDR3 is CASSQTAKSPLHF. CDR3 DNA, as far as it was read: TGTGCCAGCTCACAGACAGCGAAGTCACCC.

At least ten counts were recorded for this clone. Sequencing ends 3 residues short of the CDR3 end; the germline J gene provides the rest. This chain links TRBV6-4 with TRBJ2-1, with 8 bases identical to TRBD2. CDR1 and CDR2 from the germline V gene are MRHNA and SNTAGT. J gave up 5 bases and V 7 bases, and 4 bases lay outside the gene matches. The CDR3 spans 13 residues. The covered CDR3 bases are TGTGCCAGCATTGGCGGGGGGAACAATGAG. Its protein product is CASIGGGNNE. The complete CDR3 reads CASIGGGNNEQFF.

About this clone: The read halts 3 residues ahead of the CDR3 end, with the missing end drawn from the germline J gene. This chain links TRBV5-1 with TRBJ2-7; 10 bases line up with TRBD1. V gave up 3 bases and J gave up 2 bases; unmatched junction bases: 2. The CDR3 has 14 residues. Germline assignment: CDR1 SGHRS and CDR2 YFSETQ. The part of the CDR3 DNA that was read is TGCGCCAGCAGCTGGGGGACAGGGGCCTACGAG. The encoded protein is CASSWGTGAYE. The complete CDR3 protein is CASSWGTGAYEQYF. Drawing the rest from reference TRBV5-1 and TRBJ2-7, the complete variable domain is KAGVTQTPRYLIKTRGQQVTLSCSPISGHRSVSWYQQTPGQGLQFLFEYFSETQRNKGNFPGRFSGRQFSNSRSEMNVSTLELGDSALYLCASSWGTGAYEQYFGPGTRLTVT.

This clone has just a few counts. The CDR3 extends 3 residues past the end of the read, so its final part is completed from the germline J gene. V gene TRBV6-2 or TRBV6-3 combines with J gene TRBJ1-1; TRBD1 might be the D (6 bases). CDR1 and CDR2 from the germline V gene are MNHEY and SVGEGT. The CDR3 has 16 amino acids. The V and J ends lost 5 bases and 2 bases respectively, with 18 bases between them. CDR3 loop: CASSKPPPGDNTEAFF. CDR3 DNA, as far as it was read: TGTGCCAGCAGTAAACCCCCCCCAGGGGATAACACTGAA.

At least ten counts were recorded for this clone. Partial CDR3 DNA: TGCAGTGCTAGGGAAGGACAGCGGAACACTGAA. Encoded protein: CSAREGQRNTE. The whole CDR3 protein reads CSAREGQRNTEAFF. The chain recombines TRBV20-1 with TRBJ1-1, with D perhaps TRBD1 (6 bases). The read finishes 3 residues shy of the CDR3 end, and the germline J gene is used to complete it. Germline CDR1 DFQATT, CDR2 SNEGSKA (reference sequence). V dropped 3 bases and J dropped 1 base, with 12 bases sitting between them. This CDR3 spans 14 amino acids.

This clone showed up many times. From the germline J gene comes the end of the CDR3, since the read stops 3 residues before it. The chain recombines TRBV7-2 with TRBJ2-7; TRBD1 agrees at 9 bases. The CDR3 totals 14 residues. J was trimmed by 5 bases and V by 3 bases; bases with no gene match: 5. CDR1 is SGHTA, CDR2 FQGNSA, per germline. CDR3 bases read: TGTGCCAGCAGCTTGGTACAGGGGGCCCACGAG. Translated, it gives CASSLVQGAHE. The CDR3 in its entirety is CASSLVQGAHEQYF. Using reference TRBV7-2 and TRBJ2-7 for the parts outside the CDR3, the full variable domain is GAGVSQSPSNKVTEKGKDVELRCDPISGHTALYWYRQSLGQGLEFLIYFQGNSAPDKSGLPSDRFSAERTGGSVSTLTIQRTQQEDSAVYLCASSLVQGAHEQYFGPGTRLTVT.

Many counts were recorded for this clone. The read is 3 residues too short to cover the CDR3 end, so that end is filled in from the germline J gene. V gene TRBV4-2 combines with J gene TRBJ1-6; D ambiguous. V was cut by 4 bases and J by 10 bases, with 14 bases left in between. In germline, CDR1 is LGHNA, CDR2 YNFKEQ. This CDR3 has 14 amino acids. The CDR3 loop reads CASSPSSLESPLHF. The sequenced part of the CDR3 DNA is TGTGCCAGCAGCCCCAGCTCCCTAGAATCACCC.

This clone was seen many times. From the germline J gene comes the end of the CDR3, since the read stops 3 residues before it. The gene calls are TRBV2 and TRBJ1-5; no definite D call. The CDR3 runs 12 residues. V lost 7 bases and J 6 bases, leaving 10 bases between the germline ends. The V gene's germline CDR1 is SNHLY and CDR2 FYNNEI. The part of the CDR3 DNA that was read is TGTGCCAGCACCGGTGGTGGTCAGCCC. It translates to CASTGGGQP. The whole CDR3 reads CASTGGGQPQHF.

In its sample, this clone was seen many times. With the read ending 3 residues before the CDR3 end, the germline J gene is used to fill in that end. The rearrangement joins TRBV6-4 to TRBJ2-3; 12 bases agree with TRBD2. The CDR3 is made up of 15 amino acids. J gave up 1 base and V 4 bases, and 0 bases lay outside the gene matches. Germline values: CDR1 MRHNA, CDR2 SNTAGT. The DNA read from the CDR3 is TGTGCCAGCAGTGGGACTAGCGGGGGCACAGATACG. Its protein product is CASSGTSGGTDT. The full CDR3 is CASSGTSGGTDTQYF.

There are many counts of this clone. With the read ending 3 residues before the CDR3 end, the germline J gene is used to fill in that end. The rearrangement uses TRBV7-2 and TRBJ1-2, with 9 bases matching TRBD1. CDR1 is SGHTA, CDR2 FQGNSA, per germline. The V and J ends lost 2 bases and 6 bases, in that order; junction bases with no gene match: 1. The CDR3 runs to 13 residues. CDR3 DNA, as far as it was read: TGTGCCAGCAGCTTATGGGACAGGGATGGC. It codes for CASSLWDRDG. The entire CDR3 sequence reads CASSLWDRDGYTF.

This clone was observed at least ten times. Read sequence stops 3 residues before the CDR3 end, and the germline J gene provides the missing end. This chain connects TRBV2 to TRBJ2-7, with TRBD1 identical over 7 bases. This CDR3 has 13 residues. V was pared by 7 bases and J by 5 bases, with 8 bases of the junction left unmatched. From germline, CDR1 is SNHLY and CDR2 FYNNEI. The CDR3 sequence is CASTKGARNEQYF. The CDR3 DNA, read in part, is TGTGCCAGCACAAAGGGGGCGAGGAACGAG.

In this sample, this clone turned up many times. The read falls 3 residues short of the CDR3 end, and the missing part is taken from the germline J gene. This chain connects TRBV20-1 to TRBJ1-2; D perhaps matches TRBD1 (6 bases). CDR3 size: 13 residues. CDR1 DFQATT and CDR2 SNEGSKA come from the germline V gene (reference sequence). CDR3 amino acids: CSAFLQGRQGYTF. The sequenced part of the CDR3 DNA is TGCAGTGCCTTTTTGCAGGGGCGCCAGGGC.